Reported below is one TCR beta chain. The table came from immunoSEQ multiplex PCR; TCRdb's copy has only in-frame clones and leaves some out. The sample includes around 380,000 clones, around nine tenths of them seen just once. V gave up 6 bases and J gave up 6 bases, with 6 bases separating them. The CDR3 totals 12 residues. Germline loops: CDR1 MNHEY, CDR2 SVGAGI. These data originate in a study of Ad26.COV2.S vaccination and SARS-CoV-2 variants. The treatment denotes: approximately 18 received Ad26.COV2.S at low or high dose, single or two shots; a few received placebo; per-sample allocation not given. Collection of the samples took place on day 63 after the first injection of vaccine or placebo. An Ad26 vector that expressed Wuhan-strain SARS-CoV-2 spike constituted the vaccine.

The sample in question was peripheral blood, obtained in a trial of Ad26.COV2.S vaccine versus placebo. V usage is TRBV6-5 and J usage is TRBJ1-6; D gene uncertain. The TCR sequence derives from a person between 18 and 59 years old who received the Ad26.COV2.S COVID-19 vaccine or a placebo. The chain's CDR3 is CASRGGNSPLHF. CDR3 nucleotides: TGTGCCAGCAGAGGCGGTAATTCACCCCTCCACTTT.